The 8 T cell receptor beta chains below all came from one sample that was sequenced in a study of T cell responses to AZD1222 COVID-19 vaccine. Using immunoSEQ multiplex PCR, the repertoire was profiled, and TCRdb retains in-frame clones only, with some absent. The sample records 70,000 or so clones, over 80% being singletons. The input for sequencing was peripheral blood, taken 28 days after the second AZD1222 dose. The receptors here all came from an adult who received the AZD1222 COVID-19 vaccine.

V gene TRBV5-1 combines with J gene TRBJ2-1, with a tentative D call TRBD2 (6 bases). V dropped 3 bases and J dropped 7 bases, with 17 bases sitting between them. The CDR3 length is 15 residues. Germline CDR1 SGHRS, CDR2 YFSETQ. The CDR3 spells CASSWEALGGNEQFF. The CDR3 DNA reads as TGCGCCAGCAGCTGGGAGGCCCTCGGGGGTAATGAGCAGTTCTTC.

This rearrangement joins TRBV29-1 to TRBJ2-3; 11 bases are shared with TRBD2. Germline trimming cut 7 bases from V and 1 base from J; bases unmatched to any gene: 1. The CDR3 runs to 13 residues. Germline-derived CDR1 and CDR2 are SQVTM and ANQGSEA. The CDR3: CSGGLAGTDTQYF. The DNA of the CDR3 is TGCAGCGGGGGACTAGCGGGCACAGATACGCAGTATTTT.

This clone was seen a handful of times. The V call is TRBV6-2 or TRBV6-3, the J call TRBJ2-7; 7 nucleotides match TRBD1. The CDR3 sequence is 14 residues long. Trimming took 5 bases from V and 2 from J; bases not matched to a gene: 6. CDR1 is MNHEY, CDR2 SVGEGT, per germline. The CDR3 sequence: CASSPTGVPYEQYF. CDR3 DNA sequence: TGTGCCAGCAGTCCCACAGGGGTACCCTACGAGCAGTACTTC.

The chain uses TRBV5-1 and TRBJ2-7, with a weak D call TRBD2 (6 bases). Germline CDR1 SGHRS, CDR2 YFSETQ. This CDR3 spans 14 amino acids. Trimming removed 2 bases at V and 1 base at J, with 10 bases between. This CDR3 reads CASSFWTNSYEQYF. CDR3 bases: TGCGCCAGCAGCTTCTGGACTAATTCCTACGAGCAGTACTTC.

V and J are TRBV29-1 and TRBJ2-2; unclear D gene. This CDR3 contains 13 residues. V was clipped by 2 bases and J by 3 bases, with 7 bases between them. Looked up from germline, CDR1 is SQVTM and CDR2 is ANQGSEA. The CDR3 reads CSVEKGYTGELFF. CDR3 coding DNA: TGCAGCGTTGAAAAAGGTTACACCGGGGAGCTGTTTTTT.

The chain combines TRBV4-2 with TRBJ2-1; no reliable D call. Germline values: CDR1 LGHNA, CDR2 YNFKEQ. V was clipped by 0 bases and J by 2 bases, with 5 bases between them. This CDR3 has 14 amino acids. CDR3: CASSQDGTYNEQFF. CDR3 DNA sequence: TGTGCCAGCAGCCAAGATGGCACCTACAATGAGCAGTTCTTC.

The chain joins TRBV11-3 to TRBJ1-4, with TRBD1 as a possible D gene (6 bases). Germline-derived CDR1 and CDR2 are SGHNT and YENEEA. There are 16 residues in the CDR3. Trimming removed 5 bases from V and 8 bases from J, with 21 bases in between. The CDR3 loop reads CASSQSPGGVLEKLFF. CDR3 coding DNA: TGTGCCAGCAGCCAATCCCCGGGGGGCGTCTTAGAAAAACTGTTTTTT.

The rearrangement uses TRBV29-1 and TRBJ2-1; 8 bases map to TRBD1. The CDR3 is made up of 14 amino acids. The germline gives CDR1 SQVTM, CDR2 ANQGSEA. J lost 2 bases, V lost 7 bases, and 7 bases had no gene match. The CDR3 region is CSATGQGPYNEQFF. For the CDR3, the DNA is TGCAGCGCCACAGGACAGGGTCCCTACAATGAGCAGTTCTTC.